A selection of T cell receptor beta chains follows, all from one sample in a study of spatial heterogeneity in lung cancer. TCRdb reanalysed the 5' RACE reads using MiXCR and keeps one entry per CDR3 protein. The table records 90,000 or so distinct CDR3 sequences, roughly 8.7% of them present only once. This specimen was PBMCs, taken at surgery. These receptors came from a male donor with early-stage non-small cell lung cancer. The CDR3 runs from the conserved cysteine through the conserved F or W. D genes are given only for firm matches. Clone size is given for some rows only: seen once, a few or many times, or a class if the clone is expanded.

NA | NA | TRBJ2-7 | TRBV28 | 16 | CASSPPRQVSSYEQYF | TGTGCCAGCAGTCCACCTAGACAGGTTAGCTCCTACGAGCAGTACTTC
NA | NA | TRBJ1-5 | TRBV5-1 | 15 | CASSLEGGTNQPQHF | TGCGCCAGCAGCTTGGAAGGGGGTACAAATCAGCCCCAGCATTTT
NA | TRBD2 | TRBJ2-1 | TRBV6-2/TRBV6-3 | 16 | CASSPGRGLVHNEQFF | TGTGCCAGCTCTCCCGGGAGGGGCCTCGTCCACAATGAGCAGTTCTTC
NA | TRBD2 | TRBJ2-7 | TRBV5-1 | 14 | CASSSTSGGYEQYF | TGCGCCAGCAGCTCGACTAGCGGGGGCTACGAGCAGTACTTC
many | NA | TRBJ2-7 | TRBV15 | 13 | CATSGTDSYEQYF | TGTGCCACCAGCGGCACCGACTCCTACGAGCAGTACTTC
NA | NA | TRBJ1-1 | TRBV4-2 | 13 | CASRQGWDTEAFF | TGTGCCAGCAGGCAGGGCTGGGACACTGAAGCTTTCTTT
few | NA | TRBJ2-7 | TRBV20-1 | 13 | CSASDRNSYEQYF | TGCAGTGCTTCCGACAGGAACTCCTACGAGCAGTACTTC
many | TRBD2 | TRBJ2-7 | TRBV10-3 | 13 | CAISVQRGGEQYF | TGTGCCATCAGTGTCCAGCGGGGAGGCGAGCAGTACTTC
many | TRBD2 | TRBJ2-1 | TRBV24-1 | 15 | CATTAGVAGTNEQFF | TGTGCCACCACAGCGGGGGTAGCGGGTACTAATGAGCAGTTCTTC
few | TRBD2 | TRBJ2-7 | TRBV5-1 | 18 | CASSQPRTGTSGLYEQYF | TGCGCCAGCAGCCAACCGAGGACCGGGACTAGCGGACTCTACGAGCAGTACTTC
NA | TRBD1 | TRBJ1-6 | TRBV12-3/TRBV12-4 | 15 | CASSPTQGTGSPLHF | TGTGCCAGCAGTCCAACACAGGGGACGGGATCACCCCTCCACTTT
NA | NA | TRBJ2-7 | TRBV7-9 | 14 | CASSLVGGAYEQYF | TGTGCCAGCAGCTTAGTGGGGGGAGCCTACGAGCAGTACTTC
NA | NA | TRBJ2-7 | TRBV5-1 | 14 | CASSLSTDSYEQYF | TGCGCCAGCAGCCTATCAACCGACAGTTACGAGCAGTACTTC
NA | NA | TRBJ2-7 | TRBV29-1 | 12 | CSVDGILGEQYF | TGCAGCGTTGATGGAATTTTAGGCGAGCAGTACTTC
few | NA | TRBJ2-1 | TRBV7-3 | 12 | CASSLRDLPQFF | TGTGCCAGCAGCTTACGGGACTTGCCGCAGTTCTTC
NA | NA | TRBJ1-1 | TRBV30 | 13 | CAWSPTVNTEAFF | TGTGCCTGGAGTCCGACGGTGAACACTGAAGCTTTCTTT
many | TRBD2 | TRBJ2-5 | TRBV24-1 | 13 | CATSLAGAETQYF | TGTGCCACCAGTCTAGCGGGAGCCGAGACCCAGTACTTC
NA | TRBD1 | TRBJ1-2 | TRBV30 | 14 | CAWRGQGNNYGYTF | TGTGCCTGGAGAGGACAGGGGAACAACTATGGCTACACCTTC
NA | NA | TRBJ2-3 | TRBV20-1 | 13 | CSAARVKPDTQYF | TGCAGTGCTGCTCGGGTCAAACCCGATACGCAGTATTTT
many | TRBD2 | TRBJ2-7 | TRBV29-1 | 14 | CSVSGTSGSYEQYF | TGCAGCGTTTCCGGGACTAGCGGAAGCTACGAGCAGTACTTC
few | NA | TRBJ2-3 | TRBV7-2 | 15 | CASKRGGPGTDTQYF | TGTGCCAGCAAGAGGGGGGGCCCTGGCACAGATACGCAGTATTTT
many | NA | TRBJ1-1 | TRBV6-1 | 14 | CASSAGQTGVEAFF | TGTGCCAGCAGTGCTGGACAGACCGGGGTAGAGGCTTTCTTT
NA | NA | TRBJ2-3 | TRBV19 | 11 | CASSYQDTQYF | TGTGCCAGTAGTTACCAGGATACGCAGTATTTT
NA | NA | TRBJ2-2 | TRBV29-1 | 12 | CSVRGNTGELFF | TGCAGCGTACGAGGGAACACCGGGGAGCTGTTTTTT
NA | TRBD1 | TRBJ2-5 | TRBV5-1 | 15 | CASSTYGTADQTQYF | TGCGCCAGCAGCACCTACGGGACAGCTGATCAGACCCAGTACTTC
few | NA | TRBJ2-7 | TRBV2 | 11 | CASSGGSEQYF | TGTGCCAGCAGTGGGGGGTCCGAGCAGTACTTC
NA | NA | TRBJ2-2 | TRBV6-2/TRBV6-3 | 14 | CASSPGEDTGELFF | TGTGCCAGCAGCCCAGGGGAAGACACCGGGGAGCTGTTTTTT
NA | NA | TRBJ2-2 | TRBV29-1 | 15 | CSVEDLAANTGELFF | TGCAGCGTTGAAGATCTGGCAGCGAACACCGGGGAGCTGTTTTTT
NA | NA | TRBJ2-5 | TRBV28 | 14 | CASSTEPGSKTQYF | TGTGCCAGCAGTACCGAGCCCGGTTCGAAGACCCAGTACTTC
NA | NA | TRBJ2-1 | TRBV5-1 | 14 | CASSFSGSYNEQFF | TGCGCCAGCAGCTTTAGCGGCTCCTACAATGAGCAGTTCTTC
NA | TRBD1 | TRBJ2-5 | TRBV7-2 | 15 | CASSPRQGSQETQYF | TGTGCCAGCAGCCCAAGACAGGGGTCACAAGAGACCCAGTACTTC
few | NA | TRBJ2-7 | TRBV20-1 | 15 | CSAPPMGRSSYEQYF | TGCAGTGCTCCTCCTATGGGCAGAAGCTCCTACGAGCAGTACTTC
many | NA | TRBJ1-3 | TRBV28 | 16 | CATLAPGRVPGNTIYF | TGTGCCACCCTAGCTCCGGGGAGGGTCCCTGGAAACACCATATATTTT
NA | NA | TRBJ1-3 | TRBV3-1 | 16 | CASSPYRVDAGNTIYF | TGTGCCAGCAGCCCTTACAGGGTTGACGCTGGAAACACCATATATTTT
NA | NA | TRBJ2-2 | TRBV5-1 | 16 | CASARHTTFNTGELFF | TGCGCCAGCGCTCGACACACTACCTTCAACACCGGGGAGCTGTTTTTT
few | TRBD1 | TRBJ2-7 | TRBV2 | 16 | CASSPYLTGGPYEQYF | TGTGCCAGCAGTCCATATCTTACAGGGGGTCCCTACGAGCAGTACTTC
many | NA | TRBJ2-7 | TRBV23-1 | 14 | CASSQSRGPYEQYF | TGCGCCAGCAGTCAATCGAGGGGACCCTACGAGCAGTACTTC
few | NA | TRBJ2-5 | TRBV28 | 12 | CASSLMGGMEYF | TGTGCCAGCAGTCTAATGGGCGGGATGGAGTACTTC
NA | TRBD1 | TRBJ2-1 | TRBV29-1 | 16 | CSVEVGTGGKYNEQFF | TGCAGCGTTGAAGTGGGGACAGGGGGCAAATACAATGAGCAGTTCTTC
NA | NA | TRBJ1-2 | TRBV6-5 | 15 | CASSLGKGSNYGYTF | TGTGCCAGCAGCCTGGGGAAGGGGTCTAACTATGGCTACACCTTC
NA | NA | TRBJ2-7 | TRBV7-9 | 16 | CASSSTGPRSLYEQYF | TGTGCCAGCAGCTCTACGGGCCCCCGGTCCCTCTACGAGCAGTACTTC
few | TRBD1 | TRBJ1-2 | TRBV20-1 | 14 | CSAEYDRGPYGYTF | TGCAGTGCTGAGTATGACAGGGGACCATATGGCTACACCTTC
NA | NA | TRBJ2-5 | TRBV6-5 | 15 | CASSRGLLTQETQYF | TGTGCCAGCAGTCGGGGTCTACTCACGCAAGAGACCCAGTACTTC
many | NA | TRBJ2-3 | TRBV20-1 | 15 | CSARAGDTRGDTQYF | TGCAGTGCTAGAGCAGGGGACACACGGGGGGATACGCAGTATTTT
many | TRBD1 | TRBJ1-2 | TRBV7-2 | 13 | CASSTGQARGYTF | TGTGCCAGCAGCACGGGACAGGCAAGGGGCTACACCTTC
NA | NA | TRBJ2-3 | TRBV9 | 14 | CASSVTGPSDTQYF | TGTGCCAGCAGCGTAACTGGCCCCTCGGACACGCAGTATTTT
NA | NA | TRBJ2-7 | TRBV5-1 | 15 | CASSPSLKGQGEQYF | TGCGCCAGCAGCCCCTCTCTAAAGGGGCAAGGAGAGCAGTACTTC